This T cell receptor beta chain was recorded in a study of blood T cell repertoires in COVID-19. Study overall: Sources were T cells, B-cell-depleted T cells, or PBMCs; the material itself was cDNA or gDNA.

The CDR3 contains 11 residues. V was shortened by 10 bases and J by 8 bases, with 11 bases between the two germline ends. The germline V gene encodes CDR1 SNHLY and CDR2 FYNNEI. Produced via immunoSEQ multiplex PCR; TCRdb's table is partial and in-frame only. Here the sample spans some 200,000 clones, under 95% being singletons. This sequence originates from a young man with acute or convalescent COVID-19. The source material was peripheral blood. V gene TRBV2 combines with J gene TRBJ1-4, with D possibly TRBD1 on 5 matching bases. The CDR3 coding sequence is TGTGCCACGACAGAGGACGAAAAACTGTTTTTT. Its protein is CATTEDEKLFF. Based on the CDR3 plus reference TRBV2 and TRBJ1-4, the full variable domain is EPEVTQTPSHQVTQMGQEVILRCVPISNHLYFYWYRQILGQKVEFLVSFYNNEISEKSEIFDDQFSVERPDGSNFTLKIRSTKLEDSAMYFCATTEDEKLFFGSGTQLSVL.